This TCR beta chain was identified during a study of primary melanoma T cells and metastatic recurrence (dated by TCRdb to the early 2020s). In terms of the full investigation: A total of approximately 200 primary melanomas made up the cohort, all of stage T2 to T4 and more than 1 mm thick. The sequencing-derived T-cell fraction was compared with histopathological grading of tumor-infiltrating lymphocytes. The study tested whether T-cell fraction and T-cell repertoire clonality in primary melanoma tumors predicted patient outcome. Progression-free survival was the clinical outcome compared against the T-cell fraction measured by TCR beta sequencing.

This clone turned up a few times. Which antigen it targets is not known. No base-level quality is on record; no much larger clone is a single base apart. Each patient's primary melanoma had been surgically resected and was viewed as potentially curable, though still at risk of metastatic recurrence. What the work shows at the level of the full study, not this receptor alone: Progression-free survival was reportedly predicted by the tumor T-cell fraction independently of age, mitotic rate, ulceration and thickness. Compared with adding any other histopathological variable to tumor thickness, adding T-cell fraction reportedly produced a bigger improvement in progression-free survival prediction. An effective T-cell-mediated antitumor response in primary melanoma was framed by the authors only as a suggestion, not a demonstrated mechanism. A T-cell fraction above 20% appeared protective regardless of ulceration status, mitotic rate or nodal disease.

Here V drops 5 bases and J drops 0 bases, and the junction holds 2 bases not matched to any gene. Measured from the cysteine to the phenylalanine, the CDR3 is 15 residues long. Only CDR3 DNA remains: 45 bases, in frame from the first base. The germline V gene encodes CDR1 MNHGY and CDR2 SAAAGT. Library prep was done by the immunoSEQ multiplex PCR assay. Primary melanoma tumor tissue underwent high-throughput sequencing of the T-cell receptor beta chain. The original pipeline was this. The repertoire analyses covered TCRB CDR3 sharing between samples and the distribution of insertions and deletions. A gradient-boosted model ranked how well the T-cell fraction predicted outcome compared with histopathological variables. Imported from immuneACCESS, the table was reduced by TCRdb to in-frame sequences with V and J called. These copies leave out some clones; in studies compared against another copy, an unresolved V gene accounts for under half, and the cause of the remainder is not known. That table is the source of V, J and clone size, and D and trimming were worked out from the DNA. This sample has fewer than 150 clones in its table, and roughly four fifths of those were observed once. 15% to 20% of the sample is taken by the ten largest.

The receptor chain draws on TRBV6-8 and TRBJ2-3; TRBD2 aligns with 10 central bases. This receptor was taken from a human donor with melanoma. The sample comprised melanoma tumor tissue. The nucleotides read TGTGCCAGCAGTGTACTAGCGGGGAGCACAGATACGCAGTATTTT. It specifies CASSVLAGSTDTQYF.